This TCR beta chain was captured by sequencing in a study of technical replicates of blood from a handful of donors. The CDR3 consists of 13 residues. With V trimmed by 3 bases and J by 5 bases, 4 bases remained unmatched. Per the germline V gene, CDR1 is SQVTM and CDR2 is ANQGSEA. Measured with immunoSEQ multiplex PCR; TCRdb has only the in-frame clones, and not every one. The data show tens of thousands of clones, with 95% to 98% seen just once and roughly 0.35% held by the top ten. The chain is built from TRBV29-1 and TRBJ2-1; 7 bases line up with TRBD2. The sequence came from a human donor in good health. Sequenced material: T cells isolated from PBMCs. The CDR3 DNA is TGCAGCGTTGACCCTAGCGGAGACAATGAGCAGTTCTTC. Protein product: CSVDPSGDNEQFF.